Presented here are 27 T cell receptor beta chains from one specimen sequenced in a study of T cells after yellow fever vaccination. TCRdb redid the calling of the 5' RACE reads with MiXCR, one entry per CDR3 protein. The profile shows 170,000 or so distinct CDR3 sequences, approximately 6.2% of them singletons. The starting material was CD4+ T cells sorted from PBMCs, obtained on the day of the first yellow fever vaccination. These receptors were collected from a man aged 18 to 29 who received the YFV17D yellow fever vaccine.

This clonotype was detected ten times or more. This sequence joins TRBV5-1 and TRBJ1-4; TRBD1 matches 8 bases. The CDR3 runs to 14 residues. V was pared by 4 bases and J by 8 bases, with 7 bases of the junction left unmatched. Looked up from germline, CDR1 is SGHRS and CDR2 is YFSETQ. As DNA, the CDR3 is TGCGCCAGCAGCCCCGGACAGGGCAGAGAAAAACTGTTTTTT. Its translation is CASSPGQGREKLFF.

This clonotype was counted between two and nine times. The chain carries TRBV18 and TRBJ2-5; unclear D gene. Per the germline V gene, CDR1 is KGHSH and CDR2 is LQKENI. CDR3 length: 13 amino acids. V dropped 1 base and J dropped 3 bases, with 6 bases sitting between them. CDR3 sequence: CASSPRLEETQYF. The CDR3 region has the DNA TGTGCCAGCTCACCACGACTGGAAGAGACCCAGTACTTC.

The chain carries TRBV10-3 and TRBJ2-1; 14 bases align to TRBD2. V gave up 6 bases and J gave up 9 bases; unmatched junction bases: 7. The CDR3 is made up of 15 amino acids. Germline V gene lookup returns CDR1 ENHRY and CDR2 SYGVKD. CDR3 in DNA: TGTGCCATCAGCCCGACTAGCGGGGGGGCCGGTGAGCAGTTCTTC. Protein sequence: CAISPTSGGAGEQFF.

V usage is TRBV9 and J usage is TRBJ1-2; TRBD1 aligns across 8 bases. The CDR3 is 15 residues long. Looked up from germline, CDR1 is SGDLS and CDR2 is YYNGEE. V dropped 3 bases and J dropped 4; count of bases not matched to a gene: 8. CDR3 DNA: TGTGCCAGCAGCGCGCAGGGGGCGCAAAGCTATGGCTACACCTTC. The encoded protein is CASSAQGAQSYGYTF.

The V and J genes are TRBV15 and TRBJ2-2; no firm D call. V gave up 3 bases and J gave up 5 bases, with 4 bases separating them. Germline CDR1 is LNHNV and CDR2 is YYDKDF (reference sequence). The CDR3 contains 12 residues. The DNA of the CDR3 is TGTGCCACCAGCAGCGCTACCGGGGAGCTGTTTTTT. Its protein product is CATSSATGELFF. Using reference TRBV15 and TRBJ2-2 for the parts outside the CDR3, the full variable domain is DAMVIQNPRYQVTQFGKPVTLSCSQTLNHNVMYWYQQKSSQAPKLLFHYYDKDFNNEADTPDNFQSRRPNTSFCFLDIRSPGLGDTAMYLCATSSATGELFFGEGSRLTVL.

The rearrangement uses TRBV4-3 and TRBJ1-4; tentatively, D is TRBD1 (6 bases). Trimming stripped 0 bases from V and 8 bases from J, with 25 bases between. This CDR3 is built from 19 residues. The V gene's germline CDR1 is LGHNA and CDR2 YSLEER. The CDR3 reads CASSQDGGLKGVIPEKLFF. CDR3 nucleotide sequence: TGCGCCAGCAGCCAAGATGGGGGGTTGAAGGGGGTGATCCCGGAAAAACTGTTTTTT.

This clonotype has only a few counts. The chain recombines TRBV5-6 with TRBJ1-6; D ambiguous. Germline V gene lookup returns CDR1 SGHDT and CDR2 YYEEEE. The CDR3 loop spans 13 amino acids. V dropped 3 bases and J dropped 6 bases, with 7 bases sitting between them. CDR3 region: CASSSWANSPLHF. CDR3 in DNA: TGTGCCAGCAGCTCATGGGCTAATTCACCCCTCCACTTT.

This sequence joins TRBV5-1 and TRBJ2-3; 10 positions agree with TRBD2. The germline V gene has CDR1 SGHRS and CDR2 YFSETQ. The V and J ends lost 4 bases and 4 bases, in that order; junction bases with no gene match: 6. The CDR3 contains 15 residues. The CDR3 here is CASSTLAGEADTQYF. The CDR3 DNA reads as TGCGCCAGCAGCACCCTAGCGGGGGAGGCAGATACGCAGTATTTT. Full variable domain (missing parts from reference TRBV5-1 and TRBJ2-3): KAGVTQTPRYLIKTRGQQVTLSCSPISGHRSVSWYQQTPGQGLQFLFEYFSETQRNKGNFPGRFSGRQFSNSRSEMNVSTLELGDSALYLCASSTLAGEADTQYFGPGTRLTVL.

This clonotype appeared many times. This rearrangement joins TRBV7-6 to TRBJ2-2; D gene uncertain. The germline CDR1 and CDR2 sequences are SGHVS and FNYEAQ. The CDR3 sequence is 15 residues long. Trimming cost V 2 bases and J 0 bases, with 7 bases left between them. The CDR3 coding sequence is TGTGCCAGCAGCTTATTAATAACGAACACCGGGGAGCTGTTTTTT. Encoded protein: CASSLLITNTGELFF.

The gene calls are TRBV18 and TRBJ1-1, with 8 nucleotides matching TRBD1. The CDR3 covers 16 residues. Trimming took 6 bases from V and 1 from J; bases not matched to a gene: 10. Germline V gives CDR1 KGHSH, CDR2 LQKENI. The CDR3 protein is CASSATGVLGNTEAFF. CDR3 bases: TGTGCCAGCTCTGCGACAGGGGTTTTGGGGAACACTGAAGCTTTCTTT. Variable domain in full (rest from reference TRBV18 and TRBJ1-1): NAGVMQNPRHLVRRRGQEARLRCSPMKGHSHVYWYRQLPEEGLKFMVYLQKENIIDESGMPKERFSAEFPKEGPSILRIQQVVRGDSAAYFCASSATGVLGNTEAFFGQGTRLTVV.

This clonotype occurred many times. The chain couples TRBV11-2 to TRBJ2-5; 7 nucleotides agree with TRBD2. This CDR3 is 17 amino acids long. CDR1 and CDR2 (germline): SGHAT, FQNNGV. Trimming removed 7 bases from V and 4 bases from J; junction bases left unmatched: 18. The CDR3 spells CASTGRTPGRMGETQYF. CDR3 coding DNA: TGTGCCAGCACCGGAAGGACACCCGGGAGGATGGGAGAGACCCAGTACTTC.

This clonotype was counted between two and nine times. This sequence joins TRBV5-4 and TRBJ2-5; the D is unclear. The CDR3 has 14 amino acids. Germline CDR1 SGHNT, CDR2 YYREEE (reference sequence). Trimming removed 3 bases at V and 4 bases at J, with 13 bases between. The CDR3 DNA is TGTGCCAGCAGCTCCGCCAGAGGCGGAGAGACCCAGTACTTC. Its protein is CASSSARGGETQYF.

This clonotype has ten or more counts. The chain joins TRBV27 to TRBJ2-4; D possibly corresponds to TRBD1 (6 bases). Germline-derived CDR1 and CDR2 are MNHEY and SMNVEV (reference sequence). Between the trimmed V and J ends, which lost 5 bases and 6 bases, there was a span of 11 bases. This CDR3 has 13 residues. CDR3 loop: CASSPTGRNIQYF. CDR3 sequence (DNA): TGTGCCAGCAGTCCAACAGGGAGAAACATTCAGTACTTC.

This clonotype has at least ten counts. The chain has TRBV6-2 or TRBV6-3 and TRBJ2-5, with D hard to call. Germline lookup yields CDR1 MNHEY and CDR2 SVGEGT. Deletions cut 2 bases from V and 5 bases from J, with 6 bases between. The CDR3 has 12 amino acids. The CDR3 bases are TGTGCCAGCAGTTACCGGGCGGAGACCCAGTACTTC. Amino acid sequence: CASSYRAETQYF.

The rearrangement links TRBV5-1 to TRBJ1-1, with D perhaps matching TRBD1 (6 bases). V was pared by 2 bases and J by 2 bases, with 13 bases between. The CDR3 length is 15 residues. CDR1 and CDR2 from the germline V gene are SGHRS and YFSETQ. The CDR3 here is CASSFVGGANTEAFF. Here the CDR3 DNA reads TGCGCCAGCAGCTTTGTGGGGGGCGCAAACACTGAAGCTTTCTTT.

The table lists this clonotype with many counts. This rearrangement joins TRBV6-6 to TRBJ2-5; D uncertain. The CDR3 is 11 residues long. Looked up from germline, CDR1 is MNHNY and CDR2 is SVGAGI (reference sequence). The ends were cut back, 6 bases at V and 4 bases at J, with 6 bases in the middle. The DNA of the CDR3 is TGTGCCAGCAGGACAATAGAGACCCAGTACTTC. It specifies CASRTIETQYF.

J is TRBJ2-5 and V is TRBV6-2 or TRBV6-3; the match to TRBD2 covers 8 bases. CDR1 and CDR2 from the germline V gene are MNHEY and SVGEGT. J was trimmed by 2 bases and V by 5 bases; bases with no gene match: 7. There are 15 residues in the CDR3. The CDR3, as DNA: TGTGCCAGCAGTCGGATTAGCGGGGCACAAGAGACCCAGTACTTC. Amino acids: CASSRISGAQETQYF.

This clonotype was found many times. V is TRBV7-8 and J is TRBJ2-5; tentatively, D is TRBD1 (5 bases). With 1 base removed from V and 5 bases from J, the gap between germline ends came to 17 bases. This CDR3 region has 16 residues. The germline CDR1 and CDR2 sequences are SGHVS and FQNEAQ. The CDR3 DNA reads TGTGCCAGCAGCTTAGGACAGTATCCCCTCGGGGAGACCCAGTACTTC. Its protein is CASSLGQYPLGETQYF.

This clonotype has at least ten counts. This chain uses TRBV5-1 with TRBJ2-5; 10 nucleotides match TRBD2. With V trimmed by 0 bases and J by 1 base, 6 bases remained unmatched. CDR3 length: 17 amino acids. Germline CDR1 SGHRS, CDR2 YFSETQ. In DNA, the CDR3 is TGCGCCAGCAGCTTGGTGGTAGCTAGCGGGGGCCAAGAGACCCAGTACTTC. Its protein is CASSLVVASGGQETQYF.

This chain links TRBV19 with TRBJ1-1; 7 positions match TRBD1. V dropped 3 bases and J dropped 5; count of bases not matched to a gene: 9. This CDR3 is 15 amino acids long. Germline-derived CDR1 and CDR2 are LNHDA and SQIVND (reference sequence). The CDR3 nucleotides read TGTGCCAGTAGTATCAGGCCAGGGGGGCGGACTGAAGCTTTCTTT. As protein: CASSIRPGGRTEAFF.

This clonotype came up many times. This chain connects TRBV28 to TRBJ1-2; tentative D call: TRBD1 (5 bases). V lost 3 bases, J lost 8 bases, and 16 bases lay in between. This CDR3 is built from 14 residues. Germline V gives CDR1 MDHEN, CDR2 SYDVKM. The CDR3, as DNA: TGTGCCAGCAGTTTTTCGGGGGTACTGGGAGGCTACACCTTC. Translation gives CASSFSGVLGGYTF.

The V and J genes are TRBV2 and TRBJ2-3, with a tentative D call TRBD1 (6 bases). CDR3 length: 14 residues. CDR1 SNHLY and CDR2 FYNNEI come from the germline V gene. V was pared by 5 bases and J by 5 bases, with 14 bases between. As DNA, the CDR3 is TGTGCCAGCAGTCACCCAGGGGAGCGAGATACGCAGTATTTT. This encodes CASSHPGERDTQYF.

This clonotype was seen many times. The chain is built from TRBV20-1 and TRBJ2-1; the match to TRBD2 covers 7 bases. V lost 3 bases and J lost 2; bases outside the gene matches: 4. The CDR3 length is 14 residues. Germline-derived CDR1 and CDR2 are DFQATT and SNEGSKA (reference sequence). CDR3 nucleotide sequence: TGCAGTGCTAGGGGGGGGTCGACCTACAATGAGCAGTTCTTC. It is translated as CSARGGSTYNEQFF.

This clonotype turned up a few times. J is TRBJ1-1 and V is TRBV11-3, with D uncertain. There are 13 residues in the CDR3. CDR1 and CDR2 (germline): SGHNT, YENEEA. V was cut by 3 bases and J by 4 bases, with 9 bases left in between. The CDR3 region is CASSFTTGTEAFF. CDR3 nucleotide sequence: TGTGCCAGCAGCTTTACCACGGGCACTGAAGCTTTCTTT.

This clonotype was counted between two and nine times. The DNA of the CDR3 is TGTGCCAGTACTCATTACAGAGTGACTAGCGCCTCTGGGGAGCTGTTTTTT. Translation: CASTHYRVTSASGELFF. The chain has TRBV19 and TRBJ2-2; TRBD2 matches 8 bases. CDR3 length equals 17 residues. V lost 7 bases to trimming and J lost 8 bases; unmatched junction nucleotides: 18. The germline V gene encodes CDR1 LNHDA and CDR2 SQIVND (reference sequence).

The CDR3 coding sequence is TGCGCCAGCAGCCACGCCTTGACGGGCCTAAGGGTCGGAAACACCATATATTTT. Protein: CASSHALTGLRVGNTIYF. The chain couples TRBV4-1 to TRBJ1-3; D remains unclear. The CDR3 has 18 residues. The germline V and J ends were trimmed by 3 bases and 4 bases, with 22 bases remaining between them. The germline CDR1 and CDR2 sequences are MGHRA and YSYEKL.

J is TRBJ2-3 and V is TRBV5-1; 10 bases align to TRBD1. The CDR3 has 15 amino acids. Per germline, CDR1 SGHRS and CDR2 YFSETQ. With V trimmed by 2 bases and J by 3 bases, 3 bases remained unmatched. The CDR3 reads CASSFQDRGTDTQYF. For the CDR3, the DNA is TGCGCCAGCAGCTTCCAGGACAGGGGGACAGATACGCAGTATTTT.